One sample yielded the 15 T cell receptor beta chains listed below, sequenced in a study of shared clonotypes between healthy human individuals. The protocol was immunoSEQ multiplex PCR, while the TCRdb copy is restricted to in-frame clones and leaves out a portion. The data show 2 million to 2.5 million clones, approximately 96% seen once. Source material: naive CD4+ T cells sorted from blood. Regarding subset: CD45RA+ positively selected. Source of these receptors: a man between 18 and 29 years old in good health.

Note on this clone: The sample carries other DNA sequences with the same CDR3. The chain employs TRBV10-3 and TRBJ2-5; D is unresolved. V lost 0 bases and J 1 base, leaving 0 bases between the germline ends. In germline, CDR1 is ENHRY, CDR2 SYGVKD. The length of the CDR3 is 12 residues. CDR3 nucleotides: TGTGCCATCAGTGAGTCCCAAGAGACCCAGTACTTC. This codes for CAISESQETQYF.

The CDR3 region is CASSGTSGSPYEQYF. The CDR3 DNA is TGTGCCAGCAGTGGGACTAGCGGGAGTCCCTACGAGCAGTACTTC. The V call is TRBV6-6, the J call TRBJ2-7; 14 nucleotides align to TRBD2. V gave up 5 bases and J gave up 2 bases; unmatched junction bases: 2. Germline values: CDR1 MNHNY, CDR2 SVGAGI (reference sequence). The CDR3 extends over 15 amino acids.

V is TRBV5-4 and J is TRBJ2-2, with TRBD2 matching 7 bases. Germline V gene lookup returns CDR1 SGHNT and CDR2 YYREEE (reference sequence). V shed 0 bases and J 7 bases; nucleotides not matched to a gene: 6. The CDR3 spans 15 residues. DNA for the CDR3: TGTGCCAGCAGCTTGGGAGCGGGACCAGACGGGGAGCTGTTTTTT. It translates to CASSLGAGPDGELFF.

The J gene is TRBJ1-6, the V gene TRBV5-1; D might be TRBD1 (6 bases). Germline CDR1 reads SGHRS; CDR2 reads YFSETQ. V lost 7 bases and J lost 10, with 15 bases in between. The CDR3 runs 13 residues. CDR3: CASGTSFNSPLHF. The CDR3 bases are TGCGCCAGCGGGACATCGTTTAACTCACCCCTCCACTTT.

The CDR3 DNA reads as TGTGCCAGCTCCCTAGGGGGGGGACGAGGCGACGAGCAGTACTTC. Translated, it gives CASSLGGGRGDEQYF. V and J are TRBV18 and TRBJ2-7; a possible D gene is TRBD2 (7 bases). Trimming pared 6 bases from V and 5 bases from J, leaving 20 bases between. There are 15 residues in the CDR3. CDR1 and CDR2 from the germline V gene are KGHSH and LQKENI.

CDR3 nucleotides: TGTGCCAGCAGCTTGGGTCAAATCATAAACACCATATATTTT. It encodes CASSLGQIINTIYF. The chain has TRBV5-6 and TRBJ1-3; D gene unclear. V was cut by 0 bases and J by 6 bases, with 10 bases left in between. This CDR3 spans 14 amino acids. Germline assignment: CDR1 SGHDT and CDR2 YYEEEE.

This CDR3 reads CASNTNGGSSEQYF. The CDR3 region has the DNA TGTGCCAGCAACACGAACGGGGGCAGCTCCGAGCAGTACTTC. The chain is built from TRBV7-2 and TRBJ2-7; D tentatively reads TRBD1 or TRBD2 (6 bases each). Trimming took 7 bases from V and 6 from J, leaving 19 bases between them. Germline loops: CDR1 SGHTA, CDR2 FQGNSA. The CDR3 is made up of 14 amino acids.

The chain couples TRBV5-4 to TRBJ2-1, with TRBD1 matching over 12 bases. The CDR3 covers 17 residues. Per germline, CDR1 SGHNT and CDR2 YYREEE (reference sequence). Trimming cost V 0 bases and J 8 bases; bases outside gene matches: 9. The chain's CDR3 is CASSLVPSGQGADEQFF. CDR3 bases: TGTGCCAGCAGCTTGGTCCCCTCGGGACAGGGGGCCGATGAGCAGTTCTTC.

J is TRBJ1-3 and V is TRBV11-2; 9 bases match TRBD1. V lost 3 bases and J lost 0; bases outside the gene matches: 6. The CDR3 spans 17 residues. Germline CDR1 SGHAT, CDR2 FQNNGV. The CDR3, as DNA: TGTGCCAGCAGCTTGACCGGGACAGGGAGCTCTGGAAACACCATATATTTT. It encodes CASSLTGTGSSGNTIYF.

On this clone itself: This sample also contains other DNA sequences that code for the same CDR3. This chain connects TRBV19 to TRBJ1-2; weak D call: TRBD1 (5 bases). The CDR3 covers 14 residues. V lost 0 bases and J lost 4, with 9 bases in between. Looked up from germline, CDR1 is LNHDA and CDR2 is SQIVND (reference sequence). CDR3 amino acids: CASSIDPGPYGYTF. In DNA form, the CDR3 reads TGTGCCAGTAGTATAGATCCAGGGCCCTATGGCTACACCTTC.

This clone has ten or more counts. The V call is TRBV27, the J call TRBJ2-7; D might be TRBD2 (5 bases). CDR1 and CDR2 from the germline V gene are MNHEY and SMNVEV (reference sequence). CDR3 length: 17 amino acids. Between the trimmed V and J ends, which lost 4 bases and 5 bases, there was a span of 24 bases. The CDR3 DNA reads as TGTGCCAGCAGTTCAGCCCCCTACCTGGAAAGTAGCGACGAGCAGTACTTC. It encodes CASSSAPYLESSDEQYF.

This sequence joins TRBV4-1 and TRBJ1-2; no definite D call. Germline CDR1 is MGHRA and CDR2 is YSYEKL. The CDR3 extends over 12 amino acids. Trimming cost V 0 bases and J 5 bases, with 4 bases left between them. The CDR3 region is CASSQEAYGYTF. CDR3 DNA sequence: TGCGCCAGCAGCCAAGAGGCGTATGGCTACACCTTC.

This chain links TRBV6-6 with TRBJ2-2; D possibly corresponds to TRBD1 (6 bases). CDR1 is MNHNY and CDR2 is SVGAGI in the germline V gene (reference sequence). Trimming took 3 bases from V and 3 from J, leaving 8 bases between them. The CDR3 spans 14 residues. The CDR3 here is CASSYYRDTGELFF. In nucleotides, the CDR3 is TGTGCCAGCAGTTATTACAGGGACACCGGGGAGCTGTTTTTT.

In the case of this clone: Other DNA sequences in this sample translate to the same CDR3. The chain uses TRBV9 and TRBJ1-2, with 9 bases lining up with TRBD1. The V gene end was trimmed by 0 bases and the J gene end by 4 bases; junction bases not matched to a gene: 4. CDR3 size: 15 residues. Germline CDR1 is SGDLS and CDR2 is YYNGEE. In DNA, the CDR3 is TGTGCCAGCAGCGTAGGGGGACAGGGCAGCTATGGCTACACCTTC. Protein: CASSVGGQGSYGYTF.

The rearrangement joins TRBV4-1 to TRBJ2-1; TRBD2 agrees at 11 bases. The trim removed 1 base at V and 8 bases at J, leaving 13 bases unmatched. The CDR3 is 18 amino acids. Germline loops: CDR1 MGHRA, CDR2 YSYEKL. The CDR3 spells CASSQAKLGTSGSYEQFF. The CDR3 DNA follows: TGCGCCAGCAGCCAAGCTAAACTCGGGACTAGCGGTAGTTATGAGCAGTTCTTC.